The 23 T cell receptor beta chains listed next were all sequenced from one sample in a study of identifying expanded T cells in peripheral blood. TCRdb keeps only in-frame clones here, not all; method: immunoSEQ multiplex PCR. The sample carries around 130,000 clones, about 86% recorded once. Sequenced sample: blood. These receptors all come from a person aged 18 to 70 in good health.

This clone has a single count. V is TRBV5-1 and J is TRBJ2-4; TRBD1 matches at 7 bases. Germline V lookup: CDR1 SGHRS, CDR2 YFSETQ. The CDR3 contains 15 residues. The V gene end was trimmed by 7 bases and the J gene end by 8 bases; junction bases not matched to a gene: 15. Here the CDR3 DNA reads TGCGCCAGCCGTTCCAACCCCCACAGGGGAGACATTCAGTACTTC. This sequence encodes CASRSNPHRGDIQYF.

The V gene is TRBV9, the J gene TRBJ2-7; 11 positions agree with TRBD1. The CDR3 length is 16 residues. Germline V CDR1 and CDR2: SGDLS, YYNGEE. Trimming took 0 bases from V and 3 from J; bases not matched to a gene: 5. CDR3 sequence: CASSVAPGQGVYEQYF. The CDR3 DNA sequence: TGTGCCAGCAGCGTAGCCCCGGGACAGGGGGTCTACGAGCAGTACTTC.

The chain is built from TRBV29-1 and TRBJ2-2, with a weak D call TRBD1 (6 bases). In germline, CDR1 is SQVTM, CDR2 ANQGSEA. V lost 3 bases and J lost 2, with 13 bases in between. This CDR3 region has 15 residues. CDR3 region: CSVDPTGLNTGELFF. The CDR3, as DNA: TGCAGCGTTGACCCTACAGGGCTAAACACCGGGGAGCTGTTTTTT.

This clone has more than one count but fewer than ten. This chain connects TRBV5-1 to TRBJ1-2; D perhaps matches TRBD1 (6 bases). This CDR3 has 13 residues. Germline assignment: CDR1 SGHRS and CDR2 YFSETQ. V was clipped by 4 bases and J by 7 bases, with 14 bases between them. This CDR3 reads CASSLRQDSGYTF. CDR3 coding DNA: TGCGCCAGCAGCCTACGACAGGATTCTGGCTACACCTTC.

Of note for this clone: Other DNA sequences in the sample encode the same CDR3. The chain joins TRBV5-1 to TRBJ2-6; perhaps TRBD1 as D (5 bases). The CDR3 runs to 15 residues. Germline CDR1 and CDR2: SGHRS and YFSETQ. With 4 bases removed from V and 0 bases from J, the gap between germline ends came to 8 bases. The CDR3 DNA sequence: TGCGCCAGCAGCCCAGGGATCTCTGGGGCCAACGTCCTGACTTTC. It translates to CASSPGISGANVLTF.

This rearrangement joins TRBV28 to TRBJ1-2; TRBD1 is a possible D gene (5 bases). Per germline, CDR1 MDHEN and CDR2 SYDVKM. The CDR3 length is 13 residues. V was clipped by 2 bases and J by 7 bases, with 11 bases between them. CDR3 in DNA: TGTGCCAGCAGTTTAAATGGTGGGGCTGGCTACACCTTC. This sequence encodes CASSLNGGAGYTF.

This chain joins TRBV10-2 and TRBJ1-1, with 7 positions matching TRBD1. Trimming took 2 bases from V and 8 from J; bases not matched to a gene: 11. The CDR3 length is 15 residues. Germline CDR1 and CDR2: WSHSY and SAAADI. CDR3 loop: CASSEPATGNPEAFF. The CDR3 coding sequence is TGCGCCAGCAGTGAGCCCGCGACAGGGAACCCCGAAGCTTTCTTT.

CDR3 residues: CATRDAIEQYF. In DNA form, the CDR3 reads TGTGCCACCAGAGATGCGATCGAGCAGTACTTC. This rearrangement joins TRBV15 to TRBJ2-7; D remains unclear. V lost 6 bases to trimming and J lost 6 bases, with 9 bases between them. CDR1 and CDR2 (germline): LNHNV, YYDKDF (reference sequence). The CDR3 extends over 11 amino acids.

This rearrangement joins TRBV6-6 to TRBJ2-5, with D possibly TRBD1 on 5 matching bases. The V and J ends lost 2 bases and 1 base respectively, with 14 bases between them. CDR1 MNHNY and CDR2 SVGAGI come from the germline V gene (reference sequence). This CDR3 comprises 16 residues. The CDR3 bases are TGTGCCAGCAGTTACGCCCTCTGGGGCCCCCAAGAGACCCAGTACTTC. Protein sequence: CASSYALWGPQETQYF.

This clone appeared a single time. The V and J genes are TRBV5-4 and TRBJ2-1, with a tentative D call TRBD1 (6 bases). The CDR3 loop spans 15 amino acids. The V end was cut by 5 bases, the J end by 0 bases, with 12 bases between. Per germline, CDR1 SGHNT and CDR2 YYREEE (reference sequence). CDR3 in amino acids: CASRNDRSSYNEQFF. The CDR3 DNA is TGTGCCAGCAGAAACGACAGGAGCTCCTACAATGAGCAGTTCTTC.

V and J are TRBV7-2 and TRBJ2-7, with D perhaps matching TRBD2 (5 bases). Looked up from germline, CDR1 is SGHTA and CDR2 is FQGNSA. V dropped 5 bases and J dropped 3 bases, with 11 bases sitting between them. The CDR3 consists of 13 residues. Here the CDR3 DNA reads TGTGCCAGCAGCCCCGGACGGGACTACGAGCAGTACTTC. Protein sequence: CASSPGRDYEQYF.

This clone was seen a handful of times. Other DNA sequences within the sample encode an identical CDR3. V usage is TRBV11-2 and J usage is TRBJ2-7, with D unresolved. There are 14 residues in the CDR3. The germline V gene encodes CDR1 SGHAT and CDR2 FQNNGV. V gave up 1 base and J gave up 0 bases, with 7 bases separating them. The chain's CDR3 is CASSLGGSSYEQYF. The CDR3 DNA reads TGTGCCAGCAGCTTAGGCGGAAGCTCCTACGAGCAGTACTTC.

The chain is built from TRBV19 and TRBJ2-3; 7 nucleotides align to TRBD1. Looked up from germline, CDR1 is LNHDA and CDR2 is SQIVND (reference sequence). The V gene end was trimmed by 1 base and the J gene end by 4 bases; junction bases not matched to a gene: 14. CDR3 length equals 18 residues. The chain's CDR3 is CASSIGDSGARAADTQYF. CDR3 in DNA: TGTGCCAGTAGTATAGGGGACAGCGGAGCTCGAGCTGCAGATACGCAGTATTTT. Supplemented by reference TRBV19 and TRBJ2-3, the full variable domain reads DGGITQSPKYLFRKEGQNVTLSCEQNLNHDAMYWYRQDPGQGLRLIYYSQIVNDFQKGDIAEGYSVSREKKESFPLTVTSAQKNPTAFYLCASSIGDSGARAADTQYFGPGTRLTVL.

Only one count was recorded for this clone. The chain combines TRBV9 with TRBJ2-1; a weak D match, TRBD2 (6 bases). This CDR3 has 15 amino acids. The germline V gene encodes CDR1 SGDLS and CDR2 YYNGEE. Trimming took 0 bases from V and 5 from J, leaving 12 bases between them. The CDR3 bases are TGTGCCAGCAGCGTAGCCGGGACTGGTAACAATGAGCAGTTCTTC. Its protein is CASSVAGTGNNEQFF.

The rearrangement joins TRBV6-6 to TRBJ2-1; D may be TRBD2 (5 bases). The CDR3 covers 14 residues. V was pared by 2 bases and J by 10 bases, with 15 bases between. CDR1 and CDR2 (germline): MNHNY, SVGAGI (reference sequence). The CDR3 DNA reads TGTGCCAGCAGTTACCGACTATCAAAAAACGAGCAGTTCTTC. Protein: CASSYRLSKNEQFF.

This clone came up a few times. Here the CDR3 DNA reads TGTGCCAGCAACCATCAGGGCGGGAGGACTGAAGCTTTCTTT. It translates to CASNHQGGRTEAFF. The rearrangement joins TRBV7-2 to TRBJ1-1; TRBD1 might be the D (5 bases). CDR3 length: 14 amino acids. V was shortened by 7 bases and J by 5 bases, with 17 bases between the two germline ends. Germline V CDR1 and CDR2: SGHTA, FQGNSA. The full variable domain, rest sourced from reference TRBV7-2 and TRBJ1-1, is GAGVSQSPSNKVTEKGKDVELRCDPISGHTALYWYRQSLGQGLEFLIYFQGNSAPDKSGLPSDRFSAERTGGSVSTLTIQRTQQEDSAVYLCASNHQGGRTEAFFGQGTRLTVV.

The gene calls are TRBV6-4 and TRBJ2-3; D is undetermined. CDR3 size: 13 residues. Germline V gene sequence: CDR1 MRHNA, CDR2 SNTAGT. V dropped 2 bases and J dropped 5 bases, with 8 bases sitting between them. The CDR3 region is CASSDHGLDTQYF. CDR3 DNA: TGTGCCAGCAGTGACCACGGGCTAGATACGCAGTATTTT.

This clone was seen a handful of times. V and J are TRBV5-4 and TRBJ2-2; tentative D call: TRBD1 (6 bases). CDR1 is SGHNT, CDR2 YYREEE, per germline (reference sequence). Deletions cut 4 bases from V and 6 bases from J, with 7 bases between. The length of the CDR3 is 12 residues. The CDR3 loop reads CASSPGAGELFF. The CDR3 DNA sequence: TGTGCCAGCAGCCCAGGGGCCGGGGAGCTGTTTTTT.

This chain uses TRBV15 with TRBJ2-3, with 9 nucleotides matching TRBD2. Unmatched junction bases numbered 8, after V lost 5 bases and J lost 2 bases. From germline, CDR1 is LNHNV and CDR2 YYDKDF (reference sequence). CDR3 length: 16 amino acids. CDR3 sequence: CATSSGLAQTTDTQYF. Here the CDR3 DNA reads TGTGCCACCAGCTCCGGACTAGCGCAAACCACAGATACGCAGTATTTT.

In this sample, this clone turned up once. This rearrangement joins TRBV19 to TRBJ1-1; unclear D gene. V gave up 3 bases and J gave up 4 bases, with 12 bases separating them. This CDR3 is built from 14 residues. The germline V gene encodes CDR1 LNHDA and CDR2 SQIVND (reference sequence). CDR3 bases: TGTGCCAGTAGTATGGAAGCGAGGAGCACTGAAGCTTTCTTT. Protein: CASSMEARSTEAFF.

This chain connects TRBV2 to TRBJ2-2; possibly TRBD1 or TRBD2 for D (7 bases each). Germline V lookup: CDR1 SNHLY, CDR2 FYNNEI. This CDR3 is 17 amino acids long. Trimming shortened V by 2 bases and J by 4 bases, and 17 bases separated the two germline ends. CDR3 amino acids: CASSEWAGRGRTGELFF. The CDR3 DNA reads TGTGCCAGCAGTGAATGGGCAGGGAGGGGGCGCACCGGGGAGCTGTTTTTT. Looking up the rest from reference TRBV2 and TRBJ2-2 gives the full variable domain: EPEVTQTPSHQVTQMGQEVILRCVPISNHLYFYWYRQILGQKVEFLVSFYNNEISEKSEIFDDQFSVERPDGSNFTLKIRSTKLEDSAMYFCASSEWAGRGRTGELFFGEGSRLTVL.

This sequence joins TRBV4-3 and TRBJ2-2; 8 bases line up with TRBD2. From germline, CDR1 is LGHNA and CDR2 YSLEER. V shed 0 bases, J shed 3 bases, and the junction held 3 bases outside the gene matches. The CDR3 contains 16 residues. In nucleotides, the CDR3 is TGCGCCAGCAGCCAAGATACTAGCGGATACACCGGGGAGCTGTTTTTT. Amino acid sequence: CASSQDTSGYTGELFF.

This clone appeared a few times. This could be a read error, since a much larger clone is one nucleotide away. Other nucleotide sequences in the sample specify the same CDR3. The rearrangement joins TRBV11-2 to TRBJ2-7; D remains ambiguous. Germline assignment: CDR1 SGHAT and CDR2 FQNNGV. The CDR3 has 14 amino acids. V was clipped by 1 base and J by 0 bases, with 7 bases between them. CDR3: CASSLGGSSYEQYF. The CDR3 DNA follows: TGTGCCAGCAGCTTAGGCGGCAGCTCCTACGAGCAGTACTTC.